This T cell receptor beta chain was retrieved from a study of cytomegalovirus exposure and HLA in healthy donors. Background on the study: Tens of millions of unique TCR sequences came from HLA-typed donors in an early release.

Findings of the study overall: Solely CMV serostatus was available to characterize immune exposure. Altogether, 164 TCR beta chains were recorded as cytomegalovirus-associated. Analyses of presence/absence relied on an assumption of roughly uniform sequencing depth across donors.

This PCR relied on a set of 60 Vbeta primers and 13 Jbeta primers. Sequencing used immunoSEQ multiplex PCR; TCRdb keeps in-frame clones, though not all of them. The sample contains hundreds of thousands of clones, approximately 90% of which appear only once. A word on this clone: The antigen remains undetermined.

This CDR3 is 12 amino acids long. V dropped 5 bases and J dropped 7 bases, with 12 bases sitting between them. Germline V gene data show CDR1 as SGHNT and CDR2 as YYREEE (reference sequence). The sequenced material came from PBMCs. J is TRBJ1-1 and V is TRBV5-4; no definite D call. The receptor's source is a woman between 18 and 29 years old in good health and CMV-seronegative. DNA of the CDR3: TGTGCCAGCAGAGGTCCGTGGAGTGAAGCTTTCTTT. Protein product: CASRGPWSEAFF.